One and the same sample provided the 23 T cell receptor beta chains below, sequenced in a study of T cell responses to AZD1222 COVID-19 vaccine. Using immunoSEQ multiplex PCR, the repertoire was profiled, and TCRdb retains in-frame clones only, with some absent. The sample lists approximately 170,000 clones, roughly 94% occurring once. Source: peripheral blood, taken 28 days after the second AZD1222 dose. These receptors all stem from an adult who received the AZD1222 COVID-19 vaccine.

V is TRBV5-8 and J is TRBJ2-3; 7 bases are shared with TRBD1. The CDR3 runs 14 residues. V shed 0 bases and J 8 bases; nucleotides not matched to a gene: 6. Germline CDR1 and CDR2: SGHTS and YDEGEE. DNA of the CDR3: TGTGCCAGCAGCTTGGATGGGAGACAGGGTACGCAGTATTTT. Translated: CASSLDGRQGTQYF. The full variable domain, in which reference TRBV5-8 and TRBJ2-3 provide the parts outside the CDR3, is EAGVTQSPTHLIKTRGQQATLRCSPISGHTSVYWYQQALGLGLQFLLWYDEGEERNRGNFPPRFSGRQFPNYSSELNVNALELEDSALYLCASSLDGRQGTQYFGPGTRLTVL.

The table lists this clone with a few counts. The chain joins TRBV5-1 to TRBJ1-4; the D gene is possibly TRBD1 (6 bases). Looked up from germline, CDR1 is SGHRS and CDR2 is YFSETQ. This CDR3 has 17 residues. Trimming took off 0 bases at V and 1 base at J, with 13 bases between the two ends. CDR3 sequence reads: CASSLGWGRLTNEKLFF. The CDR3 DNA sequence: TGCGCCAGCAGCTTGGGGTGGGGGCGCCTAACTAATGAAAAACTGTTTTTT. Using reference TRBV5-1 and TRBJ1-4 for the parts outside the CDR3, the full variable domain is KAGVTQTPRYLIKTRGQQVTLSCSPISGHRSVSWYQQTPGQGLQFLFEYFSETQRNKGNFPGRFSGRQFSNSRSEMNVSTLELGDSALYLCASSLGWGRLTNEKLFFGSGTQLSVL.

V is TRBV5-1 and J is TRBJ1-2; 7 bases are a match to TRBD1. The CDR3 runs to 16 residues. Germline V gives CDR1 SGHRS, CDR2 YFSETQ. V shed 3 bases, J shed 3 bases, and the junction held 11 bases outside the gene matches. This CDR3 is CASSSPPGTGDYGYTF. The CDR3 bases are TGCGCCAGCAGCTCCCCCCCAGGAACAGGGGACTATGGCTACACCTTC.

The V call is TRBV7-9, the J call TRBJ2-6; TRBD2 might be the D (7 bases). The CDR3 sequence is 18 residues long. V lost 7 bases, J lost 4 bases, and 23 bases lay in between. The V gene's germline CDR1 is SEHNR and CDR2 FQNEAQ (reference sequence). This CDR3 reads CASTRYSSGGVGANVLTF. The CDR3 DNA reads as TGTGCCAGCACCCGTTACTCTTCGGGGGGCGTAGGGGCCAACGTCCTGACTTTC.

The V call is TRBV7-9, the J call TRBJ2-1, with D unclear. This CDR3 is built from 13 residues. V lost 4 bases and J lost 7, with 11 bases in between. From germline, CDR1 is SEHNR and CDR2 FQNEAQ (reference sequence). The CDR3 nucleotides read TGTGCCAGCAGCTCTAGTGGTTGGAATGAGCAGTTCTTC. Residues: CASSSSGWNEQFF.

This sequence joins TRBV5-1 and TRBJ2-6; tentative D call: TRBD1 (8 bases). Trimming shortened V by 0 bases and J by 2 bases, and 15 bases separated the two germline ends. CDR1 is SGHRS and CDR2 is YFSETQ in the germline V gene. The CDR3 loop spans 18 amino acids. CDR3 loop: CASSLVTGGATGANVLTF. The CDR3 bases are TGCGCCAGCAGCTTGGTTACAGGGGGGGCGACTGGGGCCAACGTCCTGACTTTC.

The chain combines TRBV7-8 with TRBJ1-5, with D unresolved. This CDR3 comprises 13 residues. Germline V gene data show CDR1 as SGHVS and CDR2 as FQNEAQ. The V end was cut by 4 bases, the J end by 15 bases, with 19 bases between. The CDR3 DNA sequence: TGTGCCAGCAGCTCCAACGGGAAATCAAAAAGGCATTTT. Its translation: CASSSNGKSKRHF.

The chain links TRBV6-6 to TRBJ1-2; TRBD1 is a possible D gene (5 bases). V lost 0 bases, J lost 8 bases, and 13 bases lay in between. CDR3 length equals 14 residues. Germline loops: CDR1 MNHNY, CDR2 SVGAGI (reference sequence). This CDR3 is CASSYSITGDGYTF. The CDR3, as DNA: TGTGCCAGCAGTTACTCGATAACCGGGGACGGCTACACCTTC.

This chain connects TRBV5-1 to TRBJ1-4; D not resolved. Germline lookup yields CDR1 SGHRS and CDR2 YFSETQ. This CDR3 comprises 14 residues. V lost 5 bases to trimming and J lost 4 bases, with 12 bases between them. In DNA, the CDR3 is TGCGCCAGCAGTTTGAATGGGTTTAATGAAAAACTGTTTTTT. It specifies CASSLNGFNEKLFF. Based on the CDR3 plus reference TRBV5-1 and TRBJ1-4, the full variable domain is KAGVTQTPRYLIKTRGQQVTLSCSPISGHRSVSWYQQTPGQGLQFLFEYFSETQRNKGNFPGRFSGRQFSNSRSEMNVSTLELGDSALYLCASSLNGFNEKLFFGSGTQLSVL.

Concerning this clone itself: Other DNA sequences from this sample encode an identical CDR3 as well. The J gene is TRBJ1-5, the V gene TRBV5-4; D ambiguous. Trimming shortened V by 0 bases and J by 0 bases, and 1 base separated the two germline ends. Germline V gene sequence: CDR1 SGHNT, CDR2 YYREEE (reference sequence). This CDR3 spans 13 amino acids. The CDR3, as DNA: TGTGCCAGCAGCTTGGATAGCAATCAGCCCCAGCATTTT. It specifies CASSLDSNQPQHF.

The chain employs TRBV6-5 and TRBJ1-2; the match to TRBD1 covers 8 bases. Germline loops: CDR1 MNHEY, CDR2 SVGAGI. The CDR3 is 14 amino acids. The V segment lost 5 bases and the J segment 11 bases; nucleotides outside the gene matches: 13. The CDR3 sequence: CASSRDRTPRWYTF. The CDR3 DNA follows: TGTGCCAGCAGTAGGGACAGGACCCCCAGGTGGTACACCTTC.

The chain links TRBV4-1 to TRBJ2-7, with 7 bases fitting TRBD2. This CDR3 has 15 residues. The germline V gene has CDR1 MGHRA and CDR2 YSYEKL. J gave up 1 base and V 6 bases, and 9 bases lay outside the gene matches. For the CDR3, the DNA is TGCGCCAGCAGACAGGTCGGGGGGAAATCCTACGAGCAGTACTTC. The encoded protein is CASRQVGGKSYEQYF.

The rearrangement links TRBV18 to TRBJ1-1; D ambiguous. V was pared by 3 bases and J by 0 bases, with 11 bases between. This CDR3 region has 15 residues. The V gene's germline CDR1 is KGHSH and CDR2 LQKENI. This CDR3 reads CASSPRTILNTEAFF. DNA for the CDR3: TGTGCCAGCTCACCTAGGACCATTTTGAACACTGAAGCTTTCTTT.

A remark on this clone: Additional DNA sequences in this sample encode the identical CDR3. The genes are TRBV7-2 and TRBJ1-2; the D is unclear. The germline V gene encodes CDR1 SGHTA and CDR2 FQGNSA. The V end was cut by 5 bases, the J end by 2 bases, with 9 bases between. The CDR3 runs 13 residues. The CDR3 spells CASSSGRNYGYTF. DNA of the CDR3: TGTGCCAGCAGCAGCGGGAGGAACTATGGCTACACCTTC.

J is TRBJ2-7 and V is TRBV4-1, with 12 bases that match TRBD1. The CDR3 extends over 17 amino acids. Germline-derived CDR1 and CDR2 are MGHRA and YSYEKL. After removal of 2 bases from V and 5 bases from J, the junction contained 10 bases not matched to a gene. The CDR3: CASSQSNFGTGGDEQYF. For the CDR3, the DNA is TGCGCCAGCAGCCAATCTAACTTCGGGACAGGGGGCGACGAGCAGTACTTC.

J is TRBJ2-2 and V is TRBV6-1; perhaps TRBD2 as D (6 bases). Germline V gives CDR1 MNHNS, CDR2 SASEGT. This CDR3 contains 16 residues. Trimming stripped 4 bases from V and 6 bases from J, with 18 bases between. CDR3 in DNA: TGTGCCAGCAGTGTTAGCGCCGGGGGTATGGCCGGGGAGCTGTTTTTT. Protein: CASSVSAGGMAGELFF.

This clone was detected only once. The chain links TRBV19 to TRBJ2-3, with D unclear. CDR3 length: 13 amino acids. In germline, CDR1 is LNHDA, CDR2 SQIVND (reference sequence). The V end was cut by 3 bases, the J end by 3 bases, with 7 bases between. The CDR3 DNA is TGTGCCAGTAGTATCAGGAAGACAGATACGCAGTATTTT. Its protein product is CASSIRKTDTQYF.

The genes are TRBV19 and TRBJ2-7; TRBD1 matches 8 bases. CDR1 is LNHDA, CDR2 SQIVND, per germline (reference sequence). The CDR3 covers 15 residues. The J segment lost 2 bases and the V segment lost 6 bases, leaving 9 bases of the junction unmatched. CDR3 amino acids: CASRLSQGAAYEQYF. In nucleotides, the CDR3 is TGTGCCAGTAGACTTTCGCAGGGGGCGGCCTACGAGCAGTACTTC.

V gene TRBV19 combines with J gene TRBJ1-1; the D is unclear. Per germline, CDR1 LNHDA and CDR2 SQIVND (reference sequence). The CDR3 contains 18 residues. V was clipped by 3 bases and J by 0 bases, with 20 bases between them. The DNA of the CDR3 is TGTGCCAGTAGTATCGTGTTCGGATTTCCACGAATGAACACTGAAGCTTTCTTT. This codes for CASSIVFGFPRMNTEAFF.

The chain employs TRBV6-5 and TRBJ2-7, with a weak D call TRBD1 (5 bases). CDR1 is MNHEY and CDR2 is SVGAGI in the germline V gene. V lost 7 bases and J lost 0, with 13 bases in between. This CDR3 is 14 amino acids long. CDR3 loop: CASKWTFHSYEQYF. DNA for the CDR3: TGTGCCAGCAAGTGGACATTCCACTCCTACGAGCAGTACTTC.

This clone was detected once. The chain couples TRBV6-6 to TRBJ2-1; 8 bases agree with TRBD2. V gave up 6 bases and J gave up 2 bases; unmatched junction bases: 3. The CDR3 consists of 14 residues. Germline CDR1 is MNHNY and CDR2 is SVGAGI (reference sequence). The DNA for the CDR3 is TGTGCCAGCAGCGAACTAGCGGCCTACAATGAGCAGTTCTTC. Its translation is CASSELAAYNEQFF.

This clone was detected only once. The same CDR3 arises from other DNA sequences in this sample as well. V gene TRBV4-1 combines with J gene TRBJ1-6, with D unresolved. V was pared by 1 base and J by 0 bases, with 4 bases between. Germline-derived CDR1 and CDR2 are MGHRA and YSYEKL. The CDR3 totals 15 residues. CDR3 in DNA: TGCGCCAGCAGCCAAGCCGGCTCCTATAATTCACCCCTCCACTTT. Protein product: CASSQAGSYNSPLHF.

The V gene is TRBV20-1, the J gene TRBJ2-3; D is uncertain. V gave up 7 bases and J gave up 1 base, with 3 bases separating them. The CDR3 has 10 amino acids. The germline V gene has CDR1 DFQATT and CDR2 SNEGSKA (reference sequence). The CDR3 DNA follows: TGCAGTGTGGGCACAGATACGCAGTATTTT. Amino acid sequence: CSVGTDTQYF.